Each of the 31 T cell receptor beta chains below was sequenced from the same sample in a study of identical twins. TCRdb re-derived calls from the 5' RACE reads in MiXCR, one entry per CDR3 protein. The repertoire holds about 520,000 distinct CDR3 sequences, 22% seen once, with around 0.9% in the top ten. The sample was also linked to a second study, of T cells expressing NK-cell markers.

The sequencing sample was made of CD4+ T cells sorted from blood. The receptor set was obtained from a woman aged 18-29 years in good health.

The chain is built from TRBV5-1 and TRBJ2-3; 10 bases fit TRBD2. V was pared by 5 bases and J by 3 bases, with 9 bases of the junction left unmatched. This CDR3 has 16 amino acids. Per germline, CDR1 SGHRS and CDR2 YFSETQ. As DNA, the CDR3 is TGCGCCAGCAGTTCAAGGCCGGGACTAGCGACAGATACGCAGTATTTT. This gives the protein CASSSRPGLATDTQYF.

This clonotype came up a few times. This sequence joins TRBV5-6 and TRBJ1-2; D is uncertain. V lost 4 bases to trimming and J lost 6 bases, with 22 bases between them. The CDR3 totals 16 residues. Per the germline V gene, CDR1 is SGHDT and CDR2 is YYEEEE. The CDR3 DNA follows: TGTGCCAGCAGCCCGGAATCGTGGGCGAGGTTAAATGGCTACACCTTC. This translates into CASSPESWARLNGYTF.

The rearrangement links TRBV20-1 to TRBJ2-7, with D tentatively TRBD1 (6 bases). The germline CDR1 and CDR2 sequences are DFQATT and SNEGSKA (reference sequence). CDR3 length: 11 residues. V was cut by 4 bases and J by 6 bases, with 10 bases left in between. CDR3 sequence reads: CSAITGSEQYF. The CDR3 nucleotides are TGCAGTGCTATTACAGGGAGCGAGCAGTACTTC.

This clonotype was found many times. V and J are TRBV11-2 and TRBJ2-1; perhaps D is TRBD1 or TRBD2 (5 bases each). Germline assignment: CDR1 SGHAT and CDR2 FQNNGV. The ends were cut back, 4 bases at V and 6 bases at J, with 16 bases in the middle. The CDR3 is made up of 15 amino acids. The CDR3 DNA reads TGTGCCAGCAGCTCGATGTGGGACCAACTCAATGAGCAGTTCTTC. This sequence encodes CASSSMWDQLNEQFF.

To note about this clonotype: The conserved phenylalanine or tryptophan is not found at the CDR3 terminus, so this likely reflects a read error. The genes are TRBV2 and TRBJ2-5; TRBD2 is a possible D gene (5 bases). The CDR3 has 14 residues. V dropped 6 bases and J dropped 2 bases, with 13 bases sitting between them. Germline V gene lookup returns CDR1 SNHLY and CDR2 FYNNEI. CDR3 in amino acids: CASSPTGNQETQYL. The DNA for the CDR3 is TGTGCCAGCAGCCCCACCGGGAATCAAGAGACCCAGTACTTG.

This clonotype has only a few counts. The chain joins TRBV27 to TRBJ2-3; D remains unclear. The CDR3 totals 12 residues. The V end lost 8 bases, the J end lost 5 bases, and 11 bases lay between the germline ends. The V gene's germline CDR1 is MNHEY and CDR2 SMNVEV (reference sequence). CDR3 nucleotides: TGTGCCAGCGGATGGGCGGAAGATACGCAGTATTTT. Amino acid sequence: CASGWAEDTQYF.

This clonotype was seen ten or more times. The chain carries TRBV12-3 or TRBV12-4 and TRBJ1-5; D remains unclear. Trimming stripped 6 bases from V and 8 bases from J, with 14 bases between. CDR3 length equals 13 residues. CDR3 DNA sequence: TGTGCCAGCAGGGCCGAGGATTCAAAGCCCCAGCATTTT. Its protein product is CASRAEDSKPQHF.

This clonotype was picked up many times. The CDR3: CAISSTDVGTEAFF. Here the CDR3 DNA reads TGTGCCATCAGTTCAACAGACGTTGGCACTGAAGCTTTCTTT. The chain recombines TRBV10-3 with TRBJ1-1, with D uncertain. With 5 bases removed from V and 4 bases from J, the gap between germline ends came to 14 bases. The CDR3 has 14 amino acids. Germline V lookup: CDR1 ENHRY, CDR2 SYGVKD.

This clonotype has ten or more counts. The CDR3 region is CASSSPTSGRDEQFF. CDR3 coding DNA: TGTGCCAGCAGTTCACCGACTAGCGGGAGGGATGAGCAGTTCTTC. This rearrangement joins TRBV28 to TRBJ2-1, with 14 nucleotides matching TRBD2. V gave up 4 bases and J gave up 8 bases; unmatched junction bases: 4. This CDR3 has 15 residues. Germline V gives CDR1 MDHEN, CDR2 SYDVKM.

The chain links TRBV5-6 to TRBJ2-5; 9 bases align to TRBD2. This CDR3 is built from 13 residues. CDR1 SGHDT and CDR2 YYEEEE come from the germline V gene. The junction had 4 bases not matched to a gene; V was cut back by 4 bases and J by 6 bases. The CDR3 loop is CASSAGLAKTQYF. The CDR3 coding sequence is TGTGCCAGCAGCGCGGGACTAGCAAAGACCCAGTACTTC.

The chain is built from TRBV20-1 and TRBJ2-3; D is possibly TRBD2 (6 bases). The germline V gene has CDR1 DFQATT and CDR2 SNEGSKA (reference sequence). The CDR3 is 15 amino acids. V lost 4 bases, J lost 0 bases, and 14 bases lay in between. CDR3 bases: TGCAGTGCTACCCCCGGGGGAGCTAGCACAGATACGCAGTATTTT. This translates into CSATPGGASTDTQYF.

This clonotype turned up a few times. V gene TRBV10-1 combines with J gene TRBJ2-3, with no clear D. Trimming removed 1 base from V and 3 bases from J, with 14 bases in between. The CDR3 is 16 amino acids. The germline gives CDR1 WNHNN, CDR2 SYGVQD (reference sequence). The DNA of the CDR3 is TGCGCCAGCAGTGAGTGGGGTAGTGCGAAAACAGATACGCAGTATTTT. This gives the protein CASSEWGSAKTDTQYF.

This clonotype was found a few times. The rearrangement uses TRBV7-9 and TRBJ2-1; 14 bases fit TRBD2. The CDR3 is 17 residues long. Per the germline V gene, CDR1 is SEHNR and CDR2 is FQNEAQ (reference sequence). V was clipped by 2 bases and J by 7 bases; unmatched bases: 7. In DNA, the CDR3 is TGTGCCAGCAGCTTATCGGGACTAGCGGGAGTGAGTAATGAGCAGTTCTTC. Protein sequence: CASSLSGLAGVSNEQFF. Full variable domain (rest looked up from reference TRBV7-9 and TRBJ2-1): DTGVSQNPRHKITKRGQNVTFRCDPISEHNRLYWYRQTLGQGPEFLTYFQNEAQLEKSRLLSDRFSAERPKGSFSTLEIQRTEQGDSAMYLCASSLSGLAGVSNEQFFGPGTRLTVL.

The chain recombines TRBV15 with TRBJ1-2; TRBD1 is a possible D gene (5 bases). The germline V gene encodes CDR1 LNHNV and CDR2 YYDKDF (reference sequence). CDR3 length: 13 residues. With 6 bases removed from V and 3 bases from J, the gap between germline ends came to 11 bases. CDR3 region: CATRGPGDYGYTF. The CDR3 DNA follows: TGTGCCACCAGAGGCCCGGGGGACTATGGCTACACCTTC.

The J gene is TRBJ2-2, the V gene TRBV2; TRBD1 is a possible D gene (6 bases). The germline V gene encodes CDR1 SNHLY and CDR2 FYNNEI. The CDR3 is made up of 16 amino acids. V was pared by 5 bases and J by 1 base, with 14 bases between. The CDR3 nucleotides are TGTGCCAGCAGTCCTCAGGGGTGGATGAACACCGGGGAGCTGTTTTTT. It yields the protein CASSPQGWMNTGELFF.

This chain joins TRBV2 and TRBJ2-1; no firm D call. V was cut by 1 base and J by 8 bases, with 0 bases left in between. This CDR3 has 10 residues. The V gene's germline CDR1 is SNHLY and CDR2 FYNNEI. CDR3 DNA: TGTGCCAGCAGTGAAGATGAGCAGTTCTTC. This sequence encodes CASSEDEQFF.

A few counts support this clonotype. The V and J genes are TRBV12-3 or TRBV12-4 and TRBJ2-1; the match to TRBD2 covers 8 bases. Losses at the gene ends were 3 bases for V and 0 bases for J; bases not matched to a gene: 10. The CDR3 is made up of 18 amino acids. The CDR3 nucleotides are TGTGCCAGCAGTTTCACTCTAGCGGGCTCCAGCTCCTACAATGAGCAGTTCTTC. The encoded protein is CASSFTLAGSSSYNEQFF.

This clonotype was detected only once. The chain couples TRBV7-8 to TRBJ1-3; a possible D gene is TRBD1 (5 bases). The V gene's germline CDR1 is SGHVS and CDR2 FQNEAQ. The CDR3 has 15 residues. V lost 3 bases and J lost 0, with 9 bases in between. This chain's CDR3 is CASSFQGPSGNTIYF. CDR3 bases: TGTGCCAGCAGCTTTCAGGGCCCCTCTGGAAACACCATATATTTT.

The chain couples TRBV29-1 to TRBJ1-1; D unclear. Germline V gene data show CDR1 as SQVTM and CDR2 as ANQGSEA. CDR3 length: 13 residues. V gave up 6 bases and J gave up 1 base, with 12 bases separating them. The CDR3 region has the DNA TGCAGCGTAAAGGACGGACCGAACACTGAAGCTTTCTTT. Protein product: CSVKDGPNTEAFF. Drawing the rest from reference TRBV29-1 and TRBJ1-1, the complete variable domain is SAVISQKPSRDICQRGTSLTIQCQVDSQVTMMFWYRQQPGQSLTLIATANQGSEATYESGFVIDKFPISRPNLTFSTLTVSNMSPEDSSIYLCSVKDGPNTEAFFGQGTRLTVV.

This clonotype occurred a few times. The chain recombines TRBV20-1 with TRBJ2-3, with TRBD2 matching over 11 bases. This CDR3 region has 15 residues. The germline gives CDR1 DFQATT, CDR2 SNEGSKA (reference sequence). Trimming took 5 bases from V and 2 from J; bases not matched to a gene: 6. The CDR3 here is CSAARLAGNTDTQYF. The CDR3 bases are TGCAGTGCTGCGAGACTAGCGGGAAACACAGATACGCAGTATTTT.

This clonotype was detected only once. CDR3 in DNA: TGTGCCAGCATTCCTAGGGGGCCCCGGGAGAAGGAGCAGTTCTTC. Protein: CASIPRGPREKEQFF. The chain recombines TRBV5-6 with TRBJ2-1; perhaps TRBD1 as D (7 bases). This CDR3 is 15 amino acids long. V was pared by 6 bases and J by 10 bases, with 23 bases between. The V gene's germline CDR1 is SGHDT and CDR2 YYEEEE.

Notes on this clonotype: It may be a read error: a sequence one base away is much more abundant. The rearrangement uses TRBV12-3 or TRBV12-4 and TRBJ1-1, with TRBD1 identical over 8 bases. CDR3 size: 12 residues. V lost 3 bases to trimming and J lost 6 bases; unmatched junction nucleotides: 0. The CDR3 sequence is CASSLTGAEAFF. DNA for the CDR3: TGTGCCAGCAGTTTGACAGGGGCTGAAGCTTTCTTT.

This sequence joins TRBV6-5 and TRBJ2-5, with D maybe TRBD2 (6 bases). V lost 0 bases and J lost 5, with 10 bases in between. Germline CDR1 MNHEY, CDR2 SVGAGI. The CDR3 loop spans 14 amino acids. CDR3 bases: TGTGCCAGCAGTTACTCTGGCGGGATGGAGACCCAGTACTTC. Protein product: CASSYSGGMETQYF.

V gene TRBV11-2 combines with J gene TRBJ1-1, with D perhaps TRBD1 (6 bases). The V end lost 3 bases, the J end lost 5 bases, and 16 bases lay between the germline ends. The CDR3 is 15 residues long. CDR1 SGHAT and CDR2 FQNNGV come from the germline V gene. CDR3 in amino acids: CASSFPGGRWTEAFF. DNA for the CDR3: TGTGCCAGCAGCTTTCCCGGGGGGCGTTGGACTGAAGCTTTCTTT.

This chain joins TRBV5-1 and TRBJ1-4; perhaps TRBD1 as D (6 bases). The CDR3 is 14 amino acids. V shed 4 bases and J shed 8 bases, with 15 bases lying between them. CDR1 is SGHRS and CDR2 is YFSETQ in the germline V gene. The CDR3 region is CASSPAGAGEKLFF. In DNA, the CDR3 is TGCGCCAGCAGCCCGGCAGGGGCAGGGGAAAAACTGTTTTTT.

This clonotype was counted only a few times. The rearrangement links TRBV20-1 to TRBJ2-6, with 10 positions matching TRBD1. This CDR3 is built from 16 residues. The germline V gene has CDR1 DFQATT and CDR2 SNEGSKA (reference sequence). J gave up 3 bases and V 2 bases, and 4 bases lay outside the gene matches. The CDR3 reads CSARKTGGGGANVLTF. The DNA for the CDR3 is TGCAGTGCTAGAAAGACAGGGGGCGGTGGGGCCAACGTCCTGACTTTC.

The chain joins TRBV28 to TRBJ2-1; D is perhaps TRBD2 (6 bases). The CDR3 length is 15 residues. Germline-derived CDR1 and CDR2 are MDHEN and SYDVKM. Trimming pared 8 bases from V and 1 base from J, leaving 15 bases between. Here the CDR3 DNA reads TGTGCCAGCGGCTACGGGAGCGTATCCTACAATGAGCAGTTCTTC. Its protein product is CASGYGSVSYNEQFF.

This clonotype was observed a handful of times. The chain links TRBV2 to TRBJ2-7; no clear D. The V end lost 3 bases, the J end lost 3 bases, and 9 bases lay between the germline ends. The CDR3 length is 13 residues. Germline V gene sequence: CDR1 SNHLY, CDR2 FYNNEI. Here the CDR3 reads CASSEWTNYEQYF. The CDR3 DNA reads as TGTGCCAGCAGTGAGTGGACCAACTACGAGCAGTACTTC.

There are a few counts of this clonotype. The V call is TRBV15, the J call TRBJ2-7; D gene unclear. The CDR3 consists of 12 residues. Germline assignment: CDR1 LNHNV and CDR2 YYDKDF (reference sequence). Trimming stripped 3 bases from V and 4 bases from J, with 7 bases between. CDR3 amino acids: CATSRIRYEQYF. For the CDR3, the DNA is TGTGCCACCAGCAGGATTCGTTACGAGCAGTACTTC.

This clonotype was seen only a few times. The V gene is TRBV12-5, the J gene TRBJ1-2, with D possibly matching TRBD1 (5 bases). CDR3 length equals 16 residues. Trimming took off 5 bases at V and 7 bases at J, with 23 bases between the two ends. Germline V CDR1 and CDR2: LGHNT, FRNRAP. CDR3 nucleotide sequence: TGTGCTAGTGGTCTACCTCCGGGGGAACGAAAGGGTGGCTACACCTTC. Translation gives CASGLPPGERKGGYTF.

The gene calls are TRBV6-1 and TRBJ2-1; D is uncertain. CDR3 length: 16 residues. Germline CDR1 MNHNS, CDR2 SASEGT. Trimming took 5 bases from V and 0 from J, leaving 14 bases between them. The CDR3 DNA reads as TGTGCCAGCAGTCCCATGGCGGAGAGCTCCTACAATGAGCAGTTCTTC. The encoded protein is CASSPMAESSYNEQFF.